Detailed here is one T cell receptor beta chain. The data derive from a study of Graves' ophthalmopathy and Graves' hyperthyroidism. Enrollment excluded any patients with other autoimmune diseases, uncontrolled infections, pregnancy or lactation. Clinicians diagnosed using symptoms, serum thyroxine, TRAb, thyroid ultrasound and orbital computed tomography. The CDR3 totals 15 residues. V lost 8 bases to trimming and J lost 1 base, with 18 bases between them. Looked up from germline, CDR1 is SNHLY and CDR2 is FYNNEI. The authors amplified TCR beta CDR3 regions from RNA transcripts. HTBI-primed first-round RT-PCR preceded second-round multiplex PCR. In TCRdb, the multiplex PCR reads were re-called with MiXCR into one record per CDR3 protein. The sample lists about 700,000 distinct CDR3 sequences, roughly 40% occurring once.

This chain uses TRBV2 with TRBJ2-7; maybe TRBD1 (5 bases). This clonotype originated in an adult man with Graves' ophthalmopathy. The sequencing sample was made of peripheral blood. CDR3 nucleotides: TGTGCCAGCTCACCACCAACAGGTTGGTCCTACGAGCAGTACTTC. Translating gives CASSPPTGWSYEQYF.